A selection of T cell receptor beta chains follows, all from one sample in a study of regulatory T cells in long-lasting Graves disease. TCRdb reprocessed the multiplex PCR reads with MiXCR, giving one entry per CDR3 protein. The data contain 300,000 to 350,000 distinct CDR3 sequences, about 20% of them singletons. The specimen comprised peripheral blood mononuclear cells (PBMCs), sampled when the disease was refractory, from a patient treated with antithyroid drugs. The receptor set was obtained from a female donor with Graves disease. Both conserved end residues are part of each CDR3. D genes are given only for firm matches. Not all rows give a size; the values are once, few, many and, for expanded clones, a class.

- TRBJ2-7 TRBV6-1 few CASRSGRQSLYEQYF TGTGCCAGCAGGTCAGGTCGACAGTCACTCTACGAGCAGTACTTC
- TRBJ1-5 TRBV19 - CASSMYPGTNQPQHF TGTGCCAGTAGTATGTACCCGGGAACGAATCAGCCCCAGCATTTT
- TRBJ1-4 TRBV12-3/TRBV12-4 many CASSPPREKLFF TGTGCCAGCAGCCCGCCCCGAGAAAAACTGTTTTTT
TRBD2 TRBJ2-4 TRBV12-3/TRBV12-4 - CASTAREGPNIQYF TGTGCCAGCACTGCGCGGGAGGGCCCCAACATTCAGTACTTC
- TRBJ1-1 TRBV24-1 many CATSEGAELGTEAFF TGTGCCACCAGTGAAGGCGCAGAACTGGGCACTGAAGCTTTCTTT
- TRBJ1-2 TRBV12-3/TRBV12-4 many CASTSLWGTKDGYTF TGTGCCAGCACCTCCCTGTGGGGAACAAAAGATGGCTACACCTTC
TRBD1 TRBJ2-7 TRBV5-1 many CASSFTTGGAANEQYF TGCGCCAGCAGCTTCACGACAGGGGGCGCAGCTAACGAGCAGTACTTC
- TRBJ1-1 TRBV4-1 - CASSRFEGGAEAFF TGCGCCAGCAGCCGGTTTGAGGGGGGCGCTGAAGCTTTCTTT
TRBD1 TRBJ1-1 TRBV19 - CASRRDSNTEAFF TGTGCCAGTAGGAGGGACAGTAACACTGAAGCTTTCTTT
- TRBJ2-7 TRBV6-1 - CASSPTQLDRPRGYEQYF TGTGCCAGCAGTCCTACTCAACTTGACAGGCCCCGAGGCTACGAGCAGTACTTC
- TRBJ2-2 TRBV7-2 - CASRLFPGELFF TGTGCCAGCAGATTATTTCCCGGGGAGCTGTTTTTT
- TRBJ2-4 TRBV5-1 few CASSPSAVAKNIQYF TGCGCCAGCAGCCCTTCGGCGGTAGCCAAAAACATTCAGTACTTC
TRBD1 TRBJ1-2 TRBV5-4 - CASRKGTGTSGYGYTF TGTGCCAGCAGGAAAGGGACAGGGACGTCGGGCTATGGCTACACCTTC
TRBD2 TRBJ2-5 TRBV7-2 many CASSFSGGSQETQYF TGTGCCAGCAGTTTCTCGGGGGGGTCACAAGAGACCCAGTACTTC
- TRBJ1-2 TRBV7-3 many CATSSGFNYGYTF TGTGCCACCAGCAGTGGATTTAACTATGGCTACACCTTC
- TRBJ2-5 TRBV27 - CASSLLGDTQETQYF TGTGCCAGCAGTTTACTAGGCGACACCCAAGAGACCCAGTACTTC
- TRBJ2-7 TRBV6-2/TRBV6-3 - CASSSDYKTYEQYF TGTGCCAGCAGTTCCGACTACAAGACCTACGAGCAGTACTTC
TRBD2 TRBJ2-2 TRBV28 - CASKASGKGTGELFF TGTGCCAGCAAGGCTAGCGGGAAGGGAACCGGGGAGCTGTTTTTT
- TRBJ2-1 TRBV3-1 - CASSRDIYNEQFF TGTGCCAGCAGTCGGGACATTTACAATGAGCAGTTCTTC
TRBD1 TRBJ1-1 TRBV7-3 - CASSFSRGPNTEAFF TGTGCCAGCAGCTTCTCCAGGGGGCCCAACACTGAAGCTTTCTTT
TRBD2 TRBJ2-3 TRBV10-3 - CAISESAGASTDTQYF TGTGCCATCAGTGAGTCAGCGGGAGCTAGCACAGATACGCAGTATTTT
- TRBJ1-1 TRBV5-8 - CASSGRQDNTEAFF TGTGCCAGCAGCGGAAGACAGGATAACACTGAAGCTTTCTTT
- TRBJ2-5 TRBV11-2 many CASSSGWGETQYF TGTGCCAGCAGCTCCGGGTGGGGAGAGACCCAGTACTTC
TRBD1 TRBJ1-5 TRBV20-1 few CSARVVAGGQPQHF TGCAGTGCTAGGGTCGTCGCAGGGGGTCAGCCCCAGCATTTT
TRBD1 TRBJ1-5 TRBV12-3/TRBV12-4 many CASRTGAGNQPQHF TGTGCCAGCCGGACAGGGGCTGGCAATCAGCCCCAGCATTTT
- TRBJ2-7 TRBV28 - CATDRTGNYEQYF TGTGCCACCGACCGAACAGGGAACTACGAGCAGTACTTC
TRBD2 TRBJ2-7 TRBV9 - CASSVVAGAEQYF TGTGCCAGCAGCGTGGTAGCGGGAGCCGAGCAGTACTTC
- TRBJ1-1 TRBV9 few CASSHREDTEAFF TGTGCCAGCAGCCATCGGGAGGACACTGAAGCTTTCTTT
- TRBJ2-6 TRBV20-1 few CSASQSSGANVLTF TGCAGTGCTAGCCAGAGCTCTGGGGCCAACGTCCTGACTTTC
TRBD1 TRBJ2-7 TRBV29-1 many CSVATGPYEQYF TGCAGCGTTGCGACAGGGCCCTACGAGCAGTACTTC
- TRBJ2-5 TRBV7-9 many CASSLYMGETQYF TGTGCCAGCAGCTTGTATATGGGAGAGACCCAGTACTTC
TRBD2 TRBJ2-3 TRBV7-8 - CASSSGWSGGRSTDTQYF TGTGCCAGCAGCTCCGGCTGGAGCGGGGGCCGGAGCACAGATACGCAGTATTTT
- TRBJ2-1 TRBV30 - CAWSTNNEQFF TGTGCCTGGAGTACGAACAATGAGCAGTTCTTC
TRBD1 TRBJ1-2 TRBV5-1 many CASSMEPGQVYYGYTF TGCGCCAGCAGCATGGAACCGGGACAGGTTTACTATGGCTACACCTTC
TRBD1 TRBJ1-5 TRBV3-1 - CASSQDQGEAQPQHF TGTGCCAGCAGCCAAGATCAGGGGGAGGCACAGCCCCAGCATTTT
- TRBJ2-5 TRBV29-1 many CSVDGLFGFQETQYF TGCAGCGTTGACGGGTTGTTTGGGTTCCAAGAGACCCAGTACTTC
- TRBJ1-5 TRBV6-1 many CASSDYGDQPQHF TGTGCCAGCAGTGATTATGGGGATCAGCCCCAGCATTTT
- TRBJ1-1 TRBV29-1 many CSVIGGGSNTEAFF TGCAGCGTCATCGGGGGGGGTTCGAACACTGAAGCTTTCTTT